This record covers a single T cell receptor (beta chain). TCRdb reprocessed the 5' RACE reads and reports one entry per CDR3 protein, with no DNA. The sample data list about 210,000 distinct CDR3 sequences. This sample stems from a study of monozygotic twins with inflammatory bowel disease. The CDR3 loop spans 14 amino acids. The germline V gene encodes CDR1 DFQATT and CDR2 SNEGSKA (reference sequence). The specimen sequenced was blood. This chain connects TRBV20-1 to TRBJ1-1; TCRdb's D call of TRBD1 is untestable without DNA. The source of this sequence is a human donor with ulcerative colitis or Crohn's disease, or a healthy co-twin of an affected twin (not recorded which). The CDR3 loop reads CSAREPGTDTEAFF.